This note documents a single TCR beta chain sequence. Antigen: not known. Reverse transcription of 0.5 to 1 ug RNA was performed with random hexamers. Amplification of TCR beta CDR3 by immunoSEQ multiplex PCR spanned 54 Vbeta and 13 Jbeta. Via MiXCR, TCRdb re-called the immunoSEQ multiplex PCR reads, giving one row per CDR3 protein. The sample shows about 210,000 distinct CDR3 sequences, 95% of them seen only once. The data are from a study of CD8 T cells in Susac syndrome. Germline V gene sequence: CDR1 SNHLY, CDR2 FYNNEI. V dropped 6 bases and J dropped 0 bases, with 12 bases sitting between them. This CDR3 has 16 amino acids. TCR beta was sequenced from blood CD8+ and CD4+ T cells. Negative isolation yielded CD8+ and CD4+ T cells; FACS enriched TEMRA cells. Study results and caveats: As acknowledged by the study, its TCR sequencing and HLA analysis included a relatively small number of individuals.

This chain links TRBV2 with TRBJ1-6, with D perhaps TRBD1 (6 bases). The TCR sequence derives from a human donor with multiple sclerosis. Sequencing input: CD4+ T cells from PBMCs. The CDR3 coding sequence is TGTGCCAGCAGGAACAGGGAGAGCTCCTATAATTCACCCCTCCACTTT. It codes for CASRNRESSYNSPLHF. Full variable domain (remainder filled in from reference TRBV2 and TRBJ1-6): EPEVTQTPSHQVTQMGQEVILRCVPISNHLYFYWYRQILGQKVEFLVSFYNNEISEKSEIFDDQFSVERPDGSNFTLKIRSTKLEDSAMYFCASRNRESSYNSPLHFGNGTRLTVT.